A selection of T cell receptor beta chains follows, all from one sample in a study of blood T cells in healthy people across ages. TCRdb reanalysed the 5' RACE reads using MiXCR and keeps one entry per CDR3 protein. The sample carries about 1.5 million distinct CDR3 sequences, under 55% recorded once. The material sequenced was blood. The receptor set was obtained from a woman younger than 30 in good health. CDR3s include the opening cysteine and the closing phenylalanine or tryptophan. Fields, in order: V gene, clone size, D gene, J gene, CDR3 protein, CDR3 DNA. The D gene is left open where the match is weak. The size of a clone is reported for some rows only, either as once, few or many, or as a class for expanded clones.

v_call: TRBV9
clone_size: many
d_call: NA
j_call: TRBJ2-3
cdr3_aa: CASSAGHHTDTQYF
cdr3_nt: TGTGCCAGCAGCGCGGGACATCACACAGATACGCAGTATTTT

v_call: TRBV20-1
clone_size: NA
d_call: NA
j_call: TRBJ1-1
cdr3_aa: CSASPSPEAFF
cdr3_nt: TGCAGTGCTAGCCCCTCTCCTGAAGCTTTCTTT

v_call: TRBV28
clone_size: few
d_call: NA
j_call: TRBJ1-5
cdr3_aa: CASSGGGGNGQPQHF
cdr3_nt: TGTGCCAGCAGTGGGGGTGGGGGAAACGGCCAGCCCCAGCATTTT

v_call: TRBV20-1
clone_size: few
d_call: TRBD2
j_call: TRBJ2-3
cdr3_aa: CSALVGSGTDTQYF
cdr3_nt: TGCAGTGCTCTCGTAGGTAGCGGGACAGATACGCAGTATTTT

v_call: TRBV20-1
clone_size: NA
d_call: NA
j_call: TRBJ1-5
cdr3_aa: CSAQQGASNQPQHF
cdr3_nt: TGCAGTGCCCAACAGGGTGCCAGCAATCAGCCCCAGCATTTT

v_call: TRBV12-3/TRBV12-4
clone_size: NA
d_call: NA
j_call: TRBJ1-2
cdr3_aa: CASSLGLQETMGYTF
cdr3_nt: TGTGCCAGCAGTTTAGGGCTGCAGGAGACTATGGGCTACACCTTC

v_call: TRBV9
clone_size: NA
d_call: NA
j_call: TRBJ2-7
cdr3_aa: CASSVVAGSGNEQYF
cdr3_nt: TGTGCCAGCAGCGTAGTGGCAGGGTCTGGCAATGAGCAGTACTTC

v_call: TRBV27
clone_size: many
d_call: TRBD1
j_call: TRBJ2-7
cdr3_aa: CASSRQGLSTYEQYF
cdr3_nt: TGTGCCAGCAGTAGACAGGGGTTATCGACCTACGAGCAGTACTTC

v_call: TRBV6-2/TRBV6-3
clone_size: many
d_call: NA
j_call: TRBJ2-7
cdr3_aa: CASSDGHSLGGLYEQYF
cdr3_nt: TGTGCCAGCAGTGACGGACATTCACTAGGGGGTCTCTACGAGCAGTACTTC

v_call: TRBV27
clone_size: NA
d_call: NA
j_call: TRBJ2-7
cdr3_aa: CASSPDLTGIAYEQYF
cdr3_nt: TGTGCCAGCAGTCCAGACTTGACAGGAATCGCCTACGAGCAGTACTTC

v_call: TRBV29-1
clone_size: NA
d_call: NA
j_call: TRBJ2-1
cdr3_aa: CSGPGFEQFF
cdr3_nt: TGCAGCGGACCGGGATTTGAGCAGTTCTTC

v_call: TRBV24-1
clone_size: NA
d_call: TRBD1
j_call: TRBJ2-1
cdr3_aa: CATSDLPGRGRNEQFF
cdr3_nt: TGTGCCACCAGTGATTTGCCTGGCAGGGGGAGAAATGAGCAGTTCTTC

v_call: TRBV2
clone_size: NA
d_call: TRBD1
j_call: TRBJ2-2
cdr3_aa: CASNEQGSGELFF
cdr3_nt: TGTGCCAGCAATGAACAGGGGAGCGGGGAGCTGTTTTTT

v_call: TRBV28
clone_size: once
d_call: NA
j_call: TRBJ2-5
cdr3_aa: CASGEPQETQYF
cdr3_nt: TGTGCCAGCGGCGAACCTCAAGAGACCCAGTACTTC

v_call: TRBV5-5
clone_size: few
d_call: NA
j_call: TRBJ2-3
cdr3_aa: CASSGATPPDTQYF
cdr3_nt: TGTGCCAGCAGCGGAGCTACGCCGCCAGATACGCAGTATTTT

v_call: TRBV4-3
clone_size: few
d_call: NA
j_call: TRBJ1-2
cdr3_aa: CASSQDRLGYGYTF
cdr3_nt: TGCGCCAGCAGCCAAGATAGACTCGGTTACGGCTACACCTTC

v_call: TRBV19
clone_size: NA
d_call: NA
j_call: TRBJ2-5
cdr3_aa: CASSISEDGQGETQYF
cdr3_nt: TGTGCCAGTAGTATATCGGAGGACGGCCAGGGTGAGACCCAGTACTTC

v_call: TRBV29-1
clone_size: NA
d_call: NA
j_call: TRBJ2-3
cdr3_aa: CSVDQITDTQYF
cdr3_nt: TGCAGCGTTGATCAGATAACAGATACGCAGTATTTT

v_call: TRBV7-6
clone_size: NA
d_call: NA
j_call: TRBJ1-2
cdr3_aa: CASGTRSNYGYTF
cdr3_nt: TGTGCCAGCGGGACACGGTCTAACTATGGCTACACCTTC

v_call: TRBV7-2
clone_size: NA
d_call: NA
j_call: TRBJ2-7
cdr3_aa: CASSQHDGYEQYF
cdr3_nt: TGTGCCAGCAGCCAACACGACGGGTACGAGCAGTACTTC

v_call: TRBV5-1
clone_size: few
d_call: NA
j_call: TRBJ2-1
cdr3_aa: CASSLVPQGSPYNEQFF
cdr3_nt: TGCGCCAGCAGCTTGGTCCCTCAGGGGTCCCCCTACAATGAGCAGTTCTTC

v_call: TRBV25-1
clone_size: few
d_call: TRBD2
j_call: TRBJ2-5
cdr3_aa: CASSDGTSGSQETQYF
cdr3_nt: TGTGCCAGCAGTGACGGGACTAGCGGGTCCCAAGAGACCCAGTACTTC

v_call: TRBV27
clone_size: NA
d_call: TRBD1
j_call: TRBJ2-2
cdr3_aa: CASSLSWTGVTGELFF
cdr3_nt: TGTGCCAGCAGTCTCTCTTGGACAGGGGTAACCGGGGAGCTGTTTTTT

v_call: TRBV11-2
clone_size: few
d_call: NA
j_call: TRBJ1-2
cdr3_aa: CASSLVGEGSGYTF
cdr3_nt: TGTGCCAGCAGCTTAGTAGGAGAGGGGTCTGGCTACACCTTC

v_call: TRBV7-2
clone_size: NA
d_call: NA
j_call: TRBJ2-3
cdr3_aa: CASSLGTHTDTQYF
cdr3_nt: TGTGCCAGCAGCTTAGGGACCCACACAGATACGCAGTATTTT

v_call: TRBV27
clone_size: NA
d_call: NA
j_call: TRBJ1-2
cdr3_aa: CASSQTLNYGYTF
cdr3_nt: TGTGCCAGCAGTCAAACACTAAACTATGGCTACACCTTC